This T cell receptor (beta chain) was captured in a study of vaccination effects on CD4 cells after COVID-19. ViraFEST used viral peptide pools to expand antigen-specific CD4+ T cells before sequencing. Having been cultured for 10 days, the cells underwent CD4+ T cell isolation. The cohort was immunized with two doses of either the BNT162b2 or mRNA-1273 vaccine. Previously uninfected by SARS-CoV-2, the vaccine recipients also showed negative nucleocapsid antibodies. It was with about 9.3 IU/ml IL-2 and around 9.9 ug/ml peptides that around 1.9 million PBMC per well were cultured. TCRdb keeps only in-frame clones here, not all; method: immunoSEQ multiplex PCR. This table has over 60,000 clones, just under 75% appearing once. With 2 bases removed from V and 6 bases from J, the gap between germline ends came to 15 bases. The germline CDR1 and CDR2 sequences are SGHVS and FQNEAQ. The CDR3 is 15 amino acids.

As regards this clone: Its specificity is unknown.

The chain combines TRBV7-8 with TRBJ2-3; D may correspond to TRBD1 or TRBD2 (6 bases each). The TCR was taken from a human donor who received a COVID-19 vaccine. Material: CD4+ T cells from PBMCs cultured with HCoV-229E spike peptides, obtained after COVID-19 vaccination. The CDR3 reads CASSLSGGTWDTQYF. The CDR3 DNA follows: TGTGCCAGCAGCTTAAGTGGGGGGACATGGGATACGCAGTATTTT. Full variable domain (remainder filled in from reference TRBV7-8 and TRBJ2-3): GAGVSQSPRYKVAKRGQDVALRCDPISGHVSLFWYQQALGQGPEFLTYFQNEAQLDKSGLPSDRFFAERPEGSVSTLKIQRTQQEDSAVYLCASSLSGGTWDTQYFGPGTRLTVL.